The rows below give T cell receptor beta chains drawn from one sample of a study of response to subunit inactivated influenza vaccine. TCRdb redid the calling of the RT-PCR reads with MiXCR, one entry per CDR3 protein. The table shows 710,000 or so distinct CDR3 sequences, with 15% to 18% occurring only once. This specimen was PBMCs from blood, taken 11 to 12 days after vaccination. The receptors stem from a middle-aged man who received an inactivated influenza vaccine. The CDR3 runs from the conserved cysteine through the conserved F or W. A D gene is named only where the DNA matches it firmly. Size tells how often a clone was seen (once, few, many) or the class of an expanded clone, and some rows leave it out.

clone size: .; J gene: TRBJ2-1; V gene: TRBV7-2; D gene: .; CDR3 DNA: TGTGCCAGCAGCTTATCCGTCCAGGGCAATGAGCAGTTCTTC; CDR3 protein: CASSLSVQGNEQFF
clone size: .; J gene: TRBJ2-5; V gene: TRBV27; D gene: TRBD1; CDR3 DNA: TGTGCCAGCAGTTTATCGGGTCACAGGGGTCGAGAGACCCAGTACTTC; CDR3 protein: CASSLSGHRGRETQYF
clone size: .; J gene: TRBJ2-2; V gene: TRBV11-2; D gene: .; CDR3 DNA: TGTGCCAGCAGCTTAGATCGTATCCCGAACACCGGGGAGCTGTTTTTT; CDR3 protein: CASSLDRIPNTGELFF
clone size: .; J gene: TRBJ1-5; V gene: TRBV28; D gene: .; CDR3 DNA: TGTGCCAGCAGGGAAGGATCCGGGGGGAGGTTGAATCAGCCCCAGCATTTT; CDR3 protein: CASREGSGGRLNQPQHF
clone size: many; J gene: TRBJ1-2; V gene: TRBV7-9; D gene: TRBD1; CDR3 DNA: TGTGCCAGCAGCTCTTCCGGGACAGATTATGGCTACACCTTC; CDR3 protein: CASSSSGTDYGYTF
clone size: few; J gene: TRBJ2-6; V gene: TRBV4-3; D gene: .; CDR3 DNA: TGCGCCAGCAGCCAAGATATCGGCTCTGGGGCCAACGTCCTGACTTTC; CDR3 protein: CASSQDIGSGANVLTF
clone size: .; J gene: TRBJ2-3; V gene: TRBV20-1; D gene: .; CDR3 DNA: TGCAGTGCTATACCGGGGGACAGTAAGGATACGCAGTATTTT; CDR3 protein: CSAIPGDSKDTQYF
clone size: .; J gene: TRBJ2-7; V gene: TRBV18; D gene: TRBD1; CDR3 DNA: TGTGCCAGCTCACCACCGCGCAGGGGGCCCACCTTCTACGAGCAGTACTTC; CDR3 protein: CASSPPRRGPTFYEQYF
clone size: .; J gene: TRBJ2-2; V gene: TRBV5-5; D gene: .; CDR3 DNA: TGTGCCAGCAGCTTGGCGCCGGGTACCGGGGAGCTGTTTTTT; CDR3 protein: CASSLAPGTGELFF
clone size: .; J gene: TRBJ2-5; V gene: TRBV20-1; D gene: .; CDR3 DNA: TGCAGTGCTGCAGGGTCCCAAGAGACCCAGTACTTC; CDR3 protein: CSAAGSQETQYF
clone size: many; J gene: TRBJ2-7; V gene: TRBV6-5; D gene: TRBD2; CDR3 DNA: TGTGCCAGCAGTTACCGATCTACTAGCGGGGGGACTTACTCCTACGAGCAGTACTTC; CDR3 protein: CASSYRSTSGGTYSYEQYF